These 12 T cell receptor beta chains were sequenced from one sample in a study of shared clonotypes between healthy human individuals. Clones were read by immunoSEQ multiplex PCR, and TCRdb kept only the in-frame ones, dropping some. The sample carries about 1.1 million clones, around 82% recorded once. The sample was memory CD4+ T cells from PBMCs. Sample subset: CD45RA-negative fraction. The receptors originated from a young man in good health. Some clones in this sample may be carry-over from other donors' samples.

The rearrangement links TRBV7-2 to TRBJ2-1, with 9 bases fitting TRBD2. V shed 5 bases, J shed 7 bases, and the junction held 12 bases outside the gene matches. CDR3 length: 16 residues. Germline V gene data show CDR1 as SGHTA and CDR2 as FQGNSA. In DNA, the CDR3 is TGTGCCAGCAGCCAGGGGGGAGGGCTAGCGGGAAATGAGCAGTTCTTC. Protein: CASSQGGGLAGNEQFF.

Of note for this clone: At one of its ends the junction is not consistent with the germline gene, which may arise from a read error. This sequence joins TRBV4-3 and TRBJ2-1, with 8 bases fitting TRBD2. This CDR3 comprises 15 residues. Germline V CDR1 and CDR2: LGHNA, YSLEER. This CDR3 is CASGQAGDFYNEQFF. The DNA of the CDR3 is TGCGCCAGCGGCCAAGCGGGAGATTTCTACAATGAGCAGTTCTTC.

This clone occurred many times. The V and J genes are TRBV15 and TRBJ1-1; D not certain. Trimming left V 0 bases short and J 8 bases short, with 7 bases between. CDR1 and CDR2 from the germline V gene are LNHNV and YYDKDF (reference sequence). The CDR3 has 12 amino acids. CDR3 residues: CATSRDRGEAFF. The CDR3 nucleotides are TGTGCCACCAGCAGAGATCGTGGAGAAGCTTTCTTT.

The CDR3, as DNA: TGTGCCAGCAGTGACTCGAGAGGGAGCTCTGGAAACACCATATATTTT. Translating it yields CASSDSRGSSGNTIYF. The J gene is TRBJ1-3, the V gene TRBV25-1; no firm D call. Germline V gene lookup returns CDR1 MGHDK and CDR2 SYGVNS. This CDR3 has 16 residues. V dropped 3 bases and J dropped 0 bases, with 12 bases sitting between them.

The chain is built from TRBV6-1 and TRBJ2-6, with 12 bases aligning to TRBD1. Losses at the gene ends were 4 bases for V and 3 bases for J; bases not matched to a gene: 7. The CDR3 spans 18 residues. CDR1 is MNHNS, CDR2 SASEGT, per germline. CDR3 DNA sequence: TGTGCCAGCAGTGCCCTACGGGACAGGGGGCTTGGGGCCAACGTCCTGACTTTC. As protein: CASSALRDRGLGANVLTF.

The chain uses TRBV14 and TRBJ2-3, with 7 bases identical to TRBD2. Germline CDR1 is SGHDN and CDR2 is FVKESK. Trimming took 7 bases from V and 0 from J; bases not matched to a gene: 7. The CDR3 has 15 amino acids. Here the CDR3 reads CASTKRGGSTDTQYF. The CDR3 DNA reads as TGTGCCAGCACCAAACGCGGGGGTAGCACAGATACGCAGTATTTT.

The chain recombines TRBV28 with TRBJ2-7; D gene unclear. The CDR3 contains 14 residues. V lost 7 bases and J lost 0, with 13 bases in between. The germline V gene encodes CDR1 MDHEN and CDR2 SYDVKM. CDR3 residues: CASNPWASSYEQYF. CDR3 sequence (DNA): TGTGCCAGCAACCCCTGGGCTAGCTCCTACGAGCAGTACTTC.

This clone has at least ten counts. The chain carries TRBV6-5 and TRBJ2-7; tentative D call: TRBD1 (6 bases). V lost 6 bases to trimming and J lost 6 bases, with 15 bases between them. The germline CDR1 and CDR2 sequences are MNHEY and SVGAGI. This CDR3 region has 13 residues. The CDR3, as DNA: TGTGCCAGCAGGCAGGGGCCCCGGGTCGAGCAGTACTTC. Translated, it gives CASRQGPRVEQYF.

The chain is built from TRBV2 and TRBJ1-6; 7 bases align to TRBD1. Germline V gene data show CDR1 as SNHLY and CDR2 as FYNNEI. The CDR3 runs to 16 residues. Trimming removed 6 bases from V and 8 bases from J; junction bases left unmatched: 13. DNA of the CDR3: TGTGCCAGCAGCTTACAGGGGTCGGCTCCCCATTCACCCCTCCACTTT. Translated, it gives CASSLQGSAPHSPLHF.

The chain couples TRBV11-2 to TRBJ2-1; no clear D gene. Germline V CDR1 and CDR2: SGHAT, FQNNGV. Trimming took 5 bases from V and 1 from J, leaving 9 bases between them. The CDR3 extends over 14 amino acids. The CDR3 bases are TGTGCCAGCAGCCCTTACGGATCCTACAATGAGCAGTTCTTC. As protein: CASSPYGSYNEQFF.

Details on this clone: Other DNA sequences in this sample translate to the same CDR3. The CDR3 sequence is CASSLDSNTGELFF. CDR3 bases: TGCGCCAGCAGCCTGGACAGTAACACCGGGGAGCTGTTTTTT. This rearrangement joins TRBV5-1 to TRBJ2-2; TRBD1 is a possible D gene (6 bases). This CDR3 has 14 amino acids. CDR1 is SGHRS and CDR2 is YFSETQ in the germline V gene. The V end was cut by 4 bases, the J end by 2 bases, with 9 bases between.

The gene calls are TRBV18 and TRBJ1-2; D call uncertain. Germline values: CDR1 KGHSH, CDR2 LQKENI. The CDR3 is made up of 12 amino acids. Trimming removed 3 bases from V and 8 bases from J, with 10 bases in between. As DNA, the CDR3 is TGTGCCAGCTCACCGGGCGCGAGAGGCTACACCTTC. Its translation is CASSPGARGYTF.